This T cell receptor beta chain was identified during a study of long-term antiretroviral therapy in people with HIV. Trimming pared 2 bases from V and 4 bases from J, leaving 11 bases between. Germline loops: CDR1 SNHLY, CDR2 FYNNEI. This CDR3 has 14 residues. Researchers ran immunoSEQ v3.0 at survey level. Clones were sequenced by immunoSEQ multiplex PCR, and TCRdb holds only the in-frame ones, with some missing. The repertoire includes approximately 12,000 clones, 80% to 90% of them detected once, and about a fifth sits in the top ten. HIV-positive participants all received treatment in the United States.

V gene TRBV2 combines with J gene TRBJ1-1; D not resolved. The origin of this receptor is a woman aged 40-49 years with HIV. Sequencing was performed on unsorted PBMCs, taken 0.2 years before starting antiretroviral therapy. The CDR3 protein is CASSERPDFTEAFF. The CDR3 DNA reads TGTGCCAGCAGTGAACGTCCAGATTTCACTGAAGCTTTCTTT.